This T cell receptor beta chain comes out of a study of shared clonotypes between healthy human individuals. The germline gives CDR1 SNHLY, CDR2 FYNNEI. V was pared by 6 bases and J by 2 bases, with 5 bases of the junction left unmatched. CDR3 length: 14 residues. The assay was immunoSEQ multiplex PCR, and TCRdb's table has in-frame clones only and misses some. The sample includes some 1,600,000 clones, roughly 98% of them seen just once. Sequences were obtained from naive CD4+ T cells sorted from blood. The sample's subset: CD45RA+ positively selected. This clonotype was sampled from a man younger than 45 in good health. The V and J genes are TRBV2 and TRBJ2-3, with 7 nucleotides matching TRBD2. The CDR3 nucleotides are TGTGCCAGCAGGGGGACTACCTTCACAGATACGCAGTATTTT. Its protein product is CASRGTTFTDTQYF. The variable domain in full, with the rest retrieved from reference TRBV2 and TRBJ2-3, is EPEVTQTPSHQVTQMGQEVILRCVPISNHLYFYWYRQILGQKVEFLVSFYNNEISEKSEIFDDQFSVERPDGSNFTLKIRSTKLEDSAMYFCASRGTTFTDTQYFGPGTRLTVL.